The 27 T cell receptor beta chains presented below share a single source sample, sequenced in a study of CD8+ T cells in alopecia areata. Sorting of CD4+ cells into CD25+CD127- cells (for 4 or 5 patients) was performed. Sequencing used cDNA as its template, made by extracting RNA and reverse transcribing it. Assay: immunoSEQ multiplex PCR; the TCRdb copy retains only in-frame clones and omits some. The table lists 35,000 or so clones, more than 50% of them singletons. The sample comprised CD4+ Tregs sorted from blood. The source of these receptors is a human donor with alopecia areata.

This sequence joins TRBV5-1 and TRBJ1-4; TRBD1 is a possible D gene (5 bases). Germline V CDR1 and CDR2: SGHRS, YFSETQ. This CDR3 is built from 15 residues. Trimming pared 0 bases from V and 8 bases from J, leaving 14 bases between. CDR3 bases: TGCGCCAGCAGCTTGGCCGGCAGGGTAGAGGAAAAACTGTTTTTT. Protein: CASSLAGRVEEKLFF.

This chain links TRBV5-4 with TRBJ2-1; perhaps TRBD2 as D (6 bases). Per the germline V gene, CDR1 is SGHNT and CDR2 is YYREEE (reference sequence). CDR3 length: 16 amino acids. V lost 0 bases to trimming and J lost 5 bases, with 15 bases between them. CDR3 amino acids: CASSLARASEHNEQFF. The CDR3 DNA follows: TGTGCCAGCAGCTTGGCCAGGGCTAGCGAACACAATGAGCAGTTCTTC.

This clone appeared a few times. The CDR3 spells CASSQERDRVFGELFF. In nucleotides, the CDR3 is TGCGCCAGCAGCCAAGAGCGGGACAGGGTGTTCGGGGAGCTGTTTTTT. The chain carries TRBV4-3 and TRBJ2-2; 9 nucleotides agree with TRBD1. The CDR3 contains 16 residues. Trimming removed 0 bases from V and 7 bases from J; junction bases left unmatched: 6. Germline V gene lookup returns CDR1 LGHNA and CDR2 YSLEER.

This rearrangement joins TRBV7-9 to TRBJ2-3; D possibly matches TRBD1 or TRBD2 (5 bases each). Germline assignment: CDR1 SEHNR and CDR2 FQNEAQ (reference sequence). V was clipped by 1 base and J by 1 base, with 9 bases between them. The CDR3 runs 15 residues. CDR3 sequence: CASSLGGPRTDTQYF. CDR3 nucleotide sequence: TGTGCCAGCAGCTTAGGGGGACCCCGCACAGATACGCAGTATTTT.

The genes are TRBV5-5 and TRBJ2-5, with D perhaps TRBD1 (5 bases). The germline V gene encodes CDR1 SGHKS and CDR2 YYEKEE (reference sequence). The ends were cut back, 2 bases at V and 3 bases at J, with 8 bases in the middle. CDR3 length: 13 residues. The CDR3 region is CASSLAREETQYF. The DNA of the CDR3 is TGTGCCAGCAGCTTAGCCAGGGAAGAGACCCAGTACTTC.

CDR3 coding DNA: TGCGCCAGCAGCGGTACCAGGGGGCTGGGAGACTATGGCTACACCTTC. Translation gives CASSGTRGLGDYGYTF. J is TRBJ1-2 and V is TRBV5-1; 8 nucleotides line up with TRBD1. Germline-derived CDR1 and CDR2 are SGHRS and YFSETQ. J lost 3 bases, V lost 4 bases, and 11 bases had no gene match. The CDR3 length is 16 residues.

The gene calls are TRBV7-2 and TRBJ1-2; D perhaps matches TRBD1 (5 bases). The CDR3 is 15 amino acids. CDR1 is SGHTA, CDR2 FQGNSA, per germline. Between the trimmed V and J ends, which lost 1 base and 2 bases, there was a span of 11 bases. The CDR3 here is CASSLVLGLNYGYTF. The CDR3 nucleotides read TGTGCCAGCAGCTTAGTTTTGGGGCTAAACTATGGCTACACCTTC.

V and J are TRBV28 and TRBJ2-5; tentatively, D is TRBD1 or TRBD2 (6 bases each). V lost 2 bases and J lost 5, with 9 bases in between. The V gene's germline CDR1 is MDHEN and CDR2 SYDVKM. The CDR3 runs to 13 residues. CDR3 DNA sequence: TGTGCCAGCAGTTTACGGGGGCCGGAGACCCAGTACTTC. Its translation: CASSLRGPETQYF.

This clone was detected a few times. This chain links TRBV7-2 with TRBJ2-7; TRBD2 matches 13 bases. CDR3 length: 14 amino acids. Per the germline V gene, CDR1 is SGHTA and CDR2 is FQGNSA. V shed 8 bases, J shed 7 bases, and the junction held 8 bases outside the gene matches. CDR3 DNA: TGTGCCAGCGGACTAGCGGGGGCCGCCCGGGAGCAGTACTTC. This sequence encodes CASGLAGAAREQYF. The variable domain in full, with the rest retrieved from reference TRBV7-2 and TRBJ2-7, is GAGVSQSPSNKVTEKGKDVELRCDPISGHTALYWYRQSLGQGLEFLIYFQGNSAPDKSGLPSDRFSAERTGGSVSTLTIQRTQQEDSAVYLCASGLAGAAREQYFGPGTRLTVT.

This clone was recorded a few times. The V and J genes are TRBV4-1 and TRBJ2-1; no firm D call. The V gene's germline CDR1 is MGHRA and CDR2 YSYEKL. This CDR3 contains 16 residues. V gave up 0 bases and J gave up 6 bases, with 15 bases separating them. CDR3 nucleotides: TGCGCCAGCAGCCAAGAAATCTGGGCCCCCTCCAATGAGCAGTTCTTC. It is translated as CASSQEIWAPSNEQFF.

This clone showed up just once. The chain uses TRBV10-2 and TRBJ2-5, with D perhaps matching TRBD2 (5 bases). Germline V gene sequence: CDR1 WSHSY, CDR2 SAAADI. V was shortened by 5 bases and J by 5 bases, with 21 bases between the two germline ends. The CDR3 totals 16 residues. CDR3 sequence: CASSPPLRGQAETQYF. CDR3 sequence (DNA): TGCGCCAGCAGTCCCCCCCTGAGAGGGCAGGCGGAGACCCAGTACTTC.

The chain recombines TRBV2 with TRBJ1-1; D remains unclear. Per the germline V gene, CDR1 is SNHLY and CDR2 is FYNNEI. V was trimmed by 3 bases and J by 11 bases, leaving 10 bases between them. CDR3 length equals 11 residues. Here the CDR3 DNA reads TGTGCCAGCAGTGACAGGTGGGTGGCTTTCTTT. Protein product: CASSDRWVAFF.

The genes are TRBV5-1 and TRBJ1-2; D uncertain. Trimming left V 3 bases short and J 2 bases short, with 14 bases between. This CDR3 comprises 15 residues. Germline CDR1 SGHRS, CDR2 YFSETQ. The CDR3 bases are TGCGCCAGCAGCTGGACCTACAGACTAAACTATGGCTACACCTTC. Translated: CASSWTYRLNYGYTF.

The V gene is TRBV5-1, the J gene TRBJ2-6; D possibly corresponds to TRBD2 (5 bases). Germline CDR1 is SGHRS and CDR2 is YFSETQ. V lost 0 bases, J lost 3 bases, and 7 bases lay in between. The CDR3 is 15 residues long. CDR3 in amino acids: CASSLDGGGANVLTF. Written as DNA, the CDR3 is TGCGCCAGCAGCTTGGATGGAGGTGGGGCCAACGTCCTGACTTTC. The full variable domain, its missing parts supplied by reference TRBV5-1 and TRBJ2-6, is KAGVTQTPRYLIKTRGQQVTLSCSPISGHRSVSWYQQTPGQGLQFLFEYFSETQRNKGNFPGRFSGRQFSNSRSEMNVSTLELGDSALYLCASSLDGGGANVLTFGAGSRLTVL.

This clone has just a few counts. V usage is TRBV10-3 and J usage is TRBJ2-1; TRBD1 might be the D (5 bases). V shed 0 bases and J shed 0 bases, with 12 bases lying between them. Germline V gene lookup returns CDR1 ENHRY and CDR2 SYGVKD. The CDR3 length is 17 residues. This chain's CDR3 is CAISESVQETSYNEQFF. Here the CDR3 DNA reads TGTGCCATCAGTGAGTCGGTACAGGAAACCTCCTACAATGAGCAGTTCTTC.

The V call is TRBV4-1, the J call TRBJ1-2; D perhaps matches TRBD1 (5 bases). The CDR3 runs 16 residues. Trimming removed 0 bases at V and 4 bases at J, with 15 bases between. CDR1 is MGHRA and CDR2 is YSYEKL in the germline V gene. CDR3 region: CASSQDYGAGRYGYTF. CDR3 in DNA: TGCGCCAGCAGCCAAGATTATGGGGCTGGGCGCTATGGCTACACCTTC.

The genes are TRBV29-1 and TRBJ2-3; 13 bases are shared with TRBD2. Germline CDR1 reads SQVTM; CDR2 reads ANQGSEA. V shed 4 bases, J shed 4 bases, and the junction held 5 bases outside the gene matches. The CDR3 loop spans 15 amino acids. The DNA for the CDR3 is TGCAGCGTTGTGCGGACTAGCGGGAGTTCAGATACGCAGTATTTT. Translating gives CSVVRTSGSSDTQYF.

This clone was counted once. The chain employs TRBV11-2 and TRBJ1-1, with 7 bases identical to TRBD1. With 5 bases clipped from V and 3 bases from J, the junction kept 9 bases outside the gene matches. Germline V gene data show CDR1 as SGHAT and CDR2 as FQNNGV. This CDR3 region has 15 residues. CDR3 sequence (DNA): TGTGCCAGCAGCGCCAGACAGGGCACGGACACTGAAGCTTTCTTT. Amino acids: CASSARQGTDTEAFF. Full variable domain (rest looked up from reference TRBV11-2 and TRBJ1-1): EAGVAQSPRYKIIEKRQSVAFWCNPISGHATLYWYQQILGQGPKLLIQFQNNGVVDDSQLPKDRFSAERLKGVDSTLKIQPAKLEDSAVYLCASSARQGTDTEAFFGQGTRLTVV.

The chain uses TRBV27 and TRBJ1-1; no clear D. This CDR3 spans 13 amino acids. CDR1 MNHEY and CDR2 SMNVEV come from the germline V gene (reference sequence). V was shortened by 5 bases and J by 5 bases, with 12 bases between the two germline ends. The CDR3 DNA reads TGTGCCAGCAGTCCGGCGGTAGTGACTGAAGCTTTCTTT. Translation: CASSPAVVTEAFF.

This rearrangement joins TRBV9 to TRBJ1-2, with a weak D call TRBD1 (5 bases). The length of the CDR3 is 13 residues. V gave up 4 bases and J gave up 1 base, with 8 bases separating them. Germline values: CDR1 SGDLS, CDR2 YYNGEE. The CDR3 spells CASSPGGNYGYTF. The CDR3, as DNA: TGTGCCAGCAGCCCCGGGGGTAACTATGGCTACACCTTC.

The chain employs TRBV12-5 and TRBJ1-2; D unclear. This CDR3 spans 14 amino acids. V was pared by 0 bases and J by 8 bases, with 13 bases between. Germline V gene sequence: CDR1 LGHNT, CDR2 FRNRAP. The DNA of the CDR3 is TGTGCTAGTGGTTTGGTGCCGGGAGAACTCGGCTACACCTTC. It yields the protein CASGLVPGELGYTF. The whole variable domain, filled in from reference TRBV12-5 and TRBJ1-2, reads DARVTQTPRHKVTEMGQEVTMRCQPILGHNTVFWYRQTMMQGLELLAYFRNRAPLDDSGMPKDRFSAEMPDATLATLKIQPSEPRDSAVYFCASGLVPGELGYTFGSGTRLTVV.

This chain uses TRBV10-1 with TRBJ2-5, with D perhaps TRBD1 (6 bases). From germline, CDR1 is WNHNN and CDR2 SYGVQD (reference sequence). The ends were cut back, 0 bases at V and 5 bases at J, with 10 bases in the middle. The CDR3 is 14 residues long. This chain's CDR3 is CASSESGARETQYF. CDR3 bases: TGCGCCAGCAGTGAGTCGGGGGCCAGGGAGACCCAGTACTTC.

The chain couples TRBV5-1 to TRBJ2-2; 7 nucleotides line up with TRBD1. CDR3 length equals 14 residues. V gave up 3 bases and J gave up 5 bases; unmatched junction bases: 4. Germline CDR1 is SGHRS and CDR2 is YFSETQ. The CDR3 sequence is CASSWSGGTGELFF. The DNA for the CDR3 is TGCGCCAGCAGCTGGTCAGGGGGTACCGGGGAGCTGTTTTTT.

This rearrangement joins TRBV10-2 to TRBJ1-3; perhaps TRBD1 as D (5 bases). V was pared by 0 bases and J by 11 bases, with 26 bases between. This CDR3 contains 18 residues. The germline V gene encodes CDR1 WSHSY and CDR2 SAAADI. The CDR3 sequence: CASSESRVLGTVAGPIYF. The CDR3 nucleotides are TGCGCCAGCAGTGAGTCCAGAGTTTTGGGGACCGTCGCAGGGCCCATATATTTT.

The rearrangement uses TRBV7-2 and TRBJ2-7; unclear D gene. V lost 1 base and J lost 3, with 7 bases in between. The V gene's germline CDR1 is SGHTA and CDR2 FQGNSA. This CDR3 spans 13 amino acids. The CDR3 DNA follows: TGTGCCAGCAGCTTAGGGTCCAACTACGAGCAGTACTTC. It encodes CASSLGSNYEQYF.

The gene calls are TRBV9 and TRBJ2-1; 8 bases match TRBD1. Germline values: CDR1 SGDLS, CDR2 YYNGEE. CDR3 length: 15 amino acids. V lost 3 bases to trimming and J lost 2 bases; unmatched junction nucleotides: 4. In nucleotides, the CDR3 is TGTGCCAGCAGCGGCTGGGGACAGGCCTACAATGAGCAGTTCTTC. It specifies CASSGWGQAYNEQFF. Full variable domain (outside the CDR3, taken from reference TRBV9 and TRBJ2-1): DSGVTQTPKHLITATGQRVTLRCSPRSGDLSVYWYQQSLDQGLQFLIQYYNGEERAKGNILERFSAQQFPDLHSELNLSSLELGDSALYFCASSGWGQAYNEQFFGPGTRLTVL.

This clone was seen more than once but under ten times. In DNA form, the CDR3 reads TGCAGCGTTGACGAGGGGACCTACGAGCAGTACTTC. It yields the protein CSVDEGTYEQYF. The rearrangement uses TRBV29-1 and TRBJ2-7; D is perhaps TRBD1 or TRBD2 (5 bases each). The CDR3 covers 12 residues. V was cut by 3 bases and J by 2 bases, with 8 bases left in between. Germline assignment: CDR1 SQVTM and CDR2 ANQGSEA.